This T cell receptor beta chain was documented in a study of neurological immune-mediated disorders (dated by TCRdb to the late 2010s). For the study in its entirety: Among the 34 multiple sclerosis patients, relapsing-remitting MS accounted for around 30 and secondary progressive MS accounted for 3. The cohort was made up of 65 to 75 subjects, consisting of roughly 14 HAM/TSP patients, approximately 35 multiple sclerosis patients and approximately 20 healthy controls. Alongside PBMC samples, the set of some 100 TCR-beta libraries contained longitudinal samples, technical triplicates, and paired CD4+ and CD8+ T-cell subsets that had been sorted. Using UMI-based sequencing, the study compared peripheral blood TCR-beta repertoires from patients with HTLV-I-associated myelopathy (HAM/TSP), patients with multiple sclerosis, and healthy controls.

This clonotype appeared many times. Its antigen has not been determined. Per-base quality was not reported, and no clone a single base away is much larger than it. V is clipped by 1 base and J by 2 bases, and the sequence between their germline boundaries is 11 bases long. The CDR3 covers 15 residues, taking in both the cysteine and the phenylalanine. CDR3 DNA only is kept here, 45 bases in frame from base 1. CDR1 is given as SGHDT and CDR2 as YYEEEE, both from the germline V gene. What the work shows at the level of the full study, not this receptor alone: TCR clonal expansion was highest in HAM/TSP patients and lowest in MS patients, with MS patients falling below even healthy controls. Expanded clones from different subjects shared no identical CDR3 amino acid sequences, which suggests that TCR-beta repertoires were private in all groups. The MS cluster was not associated with any clinical or MRI features, and the authors stated that larger cohorts are needed. Phylogenetic analysis grouped repertoires from 18 of 34 MS patients into a cluster of related CDR3 sequences, suggesting a possible repertoire-level signature.

cDNA was synthesized by template-switch 5'RACE using a primer with a 10-nucleotide random unique molecular identifier that tagged each TCR transcript. Every sequencing run yielded over 160 million TCR-beta sequences covering 15-18 subjects. Total RNA was extracted with the RNeasy kit. Using the KAPA Real-time Library Amplification kit, TCR-beta VDJ regions were amplified with primers for the TCR constant region and the 5'RACE anchor. Sample indexes and Illumina adaptors were added in a first PCR, after which library yield was increased in a second PCR. After Ampure bead purification, the TCR product of roughly 650 bp was size-selected on a 2% E-gel SizeSelection system. Before pooling, libraries had their quality checked on a Bioanalyzer, their concentration measured with Qubit, and their quantity determined with the Kapa Library Quantification kit. Paired-end 2 x 150 bp sequencing of the libraries was performed on an Illumina HiSeq 2500. To increase sequence diversity, about 25-30% phiX was spiked into each library pool. The original methods were these. Quality-filtered reads were processed with the UMI-based MiGEC pipeline, and over 85% of raw TCR sequences were removed by the MiGEC pipeline during error correction. VDJ genes were aligned to IMGT germline references, and clonotypes were defined by unique CDR3 amino acid sequence plus V-J genes. Clonal expansion, Shannon diversity, and CDR3 relatedness (CalcPairwiseDistances, ClusterSamples) were evaluated with VDJtools, and phylogenetic trees were built with CLCbio workbench. Clones with at least 8 unique UMIs were defined as expanded, with this threshold being based on coefficient-of-variation modelling across technical triplicates. The public reads were quality trimmed at Q25 with fastp and then assembled into clones with MiXCR by TCRdb, keeping productive beta chains. Rows with a matching CDR3 protein are joined into one entry that keeps the most common DNA and genes. It is TCRdb's table, rather than the study itself, that gives the V and J calls and clone size. The sample records about 88,000 distinct CDR3 sequences, roughly 4% of which are singletons. Approximately 5.9% of the sample belongs to the ten largest clones.

Unsorted PBMC libraries were generated from 2 million PBMCs stored in RNAlater at -80 °C until RNA extraction. Multiple sclerosis patients were enrolled in a US clinical protocol evaluating disease progression by magnetic resonance imaging. Peripheral blood was subjected to Ficoll-Hypaque density gradient centrifugation to isolate PBMCs, which were then cryopreserved in liquid nitrogen. Recombination linked TRBV5-6 to TRBJ2-3; there is no confident call for the D gene. The sequence derives from a woman aged 18-29 years with multiple sclerosis. Sequencing was done on a sample of PBMCs. The nucleotides read TGTGCCAGCAGCTTGTGGGTCTCTTACACAGATACGCAGTATTTT. This is translated as CASSLWVSYTDTQYF.